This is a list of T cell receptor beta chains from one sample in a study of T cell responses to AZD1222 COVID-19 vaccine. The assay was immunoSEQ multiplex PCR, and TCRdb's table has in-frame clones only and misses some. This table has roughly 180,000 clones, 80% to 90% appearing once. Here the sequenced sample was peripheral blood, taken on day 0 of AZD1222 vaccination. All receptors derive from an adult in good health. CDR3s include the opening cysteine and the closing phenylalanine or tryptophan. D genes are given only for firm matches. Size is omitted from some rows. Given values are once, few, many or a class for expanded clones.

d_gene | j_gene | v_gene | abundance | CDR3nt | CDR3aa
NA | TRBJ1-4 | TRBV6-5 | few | TGTGCCAGCAGTTACGGGACAACTAATGAAAAACTGTTTTTT | CASSYGTTNEKLFF
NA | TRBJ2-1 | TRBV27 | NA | TGTGCCAGCTCCATTATCGGGGAGGAGCAGTTCTTC | CASSIIGEEQFF
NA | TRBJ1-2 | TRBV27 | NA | TGTGCCAGCAGTTTATATGCCGGTGGTCGGGTAATCTATGGCTACACCTTC | CASSLYAGGRVIYGYTF
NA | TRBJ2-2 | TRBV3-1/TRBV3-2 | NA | TGTGCCAGCAGCCAGTTTGAGGCCGGGGAGCTGTTTTTT | CASSQFEAGELFF
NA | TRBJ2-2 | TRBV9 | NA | TGTGCCAGCAGCGTTGCCTCGGTGGGGGAGCTGTTTTTT | CASSVASVGELFF
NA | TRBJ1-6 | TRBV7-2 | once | TGTGCCAGCAGCTTAAGGTCGCCTGGTAATTCACCCCTCCACTTT | CASSLRSPGNSPLHF
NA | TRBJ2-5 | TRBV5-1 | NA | TGCGCCAGCAGCTTGATGATCGGGGGCGCGAGTCAAGAGACCCAGTACTTC | CASSLMIGGASQETQYF
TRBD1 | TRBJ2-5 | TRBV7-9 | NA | TGTGCCAGCAGCCAACGACAGGGTGGGGAGACCCAGTACTTC | CASSQRQGGETQYF
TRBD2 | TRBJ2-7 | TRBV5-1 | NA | TGCGCCAGCAGCGCGACGACTAGCGGGGGACCCTACGAGCAGTACTTC | CASSATTSGGPYEQYF
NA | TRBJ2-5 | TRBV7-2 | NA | TGTGCCAGCAGCTTTGGTAGTGTCAGGGAAGAGACCCAGTACTTC | CASSFGSVREETQYF
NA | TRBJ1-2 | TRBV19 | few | TGTGCCAGTAGCCCGGTCGGTGGGGGCTCCAACTATGGCTACACCTTC | CASSPVGGGSNYGYTF
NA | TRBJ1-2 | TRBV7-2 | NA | TGTGCCAGCAGCCCACGCGCGGACTATGGCTACACCTTC | CASSPRADYGYTF
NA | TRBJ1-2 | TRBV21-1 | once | TGTGCCAGCAGCCCCAGGGGGATCTATGGCTACACCTTC | CASSPRGIYGYTF
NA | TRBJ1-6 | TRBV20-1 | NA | TGCAGTGCTAGTGAGGGGGGTAGGGATAATTCACCCCTCCACTTT | CSASEGGRDNSPLHF
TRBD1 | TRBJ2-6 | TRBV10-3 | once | TGTGCCATCAAAATAGGGACAGTAATTTCAGGGGCCAACGTCCTGACTTTC | CAIKIGTVISGANVLTF
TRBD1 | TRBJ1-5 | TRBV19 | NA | TGTGCCAGTAGTATTAGGGACAGTAATCAGCCCCAGCATTTT | CASSIRDSNQPQHF
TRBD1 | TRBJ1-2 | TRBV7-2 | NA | TGTGCCAGCGGGACAGGGGCAAACTATGGCTACACCTTC | CASGTGANYGYTF
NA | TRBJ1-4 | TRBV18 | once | TGTGCCAGCTCACCACCCTCAGTAGCAACTAATGAAAAACTGTTTTTT | CASSPPSVATNEKLFF
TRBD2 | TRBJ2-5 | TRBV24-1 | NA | TGTGCCACCAGCCGACTTAGCGGGGGGGCAGAGACCCAGTACTTC | CATSRLSGGAETQYF
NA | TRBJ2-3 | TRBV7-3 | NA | TGTGCCAGCAGCTGGGCGGGGCCTGCAGATACGCAGTATTTT | CASSWAGPADTQYF
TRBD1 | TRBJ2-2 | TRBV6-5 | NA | TGTGCCAGCAGTCTGGACAGGGGGAGAACCGGGGAGCTGTTTTTT | CASSLDRGRTGELFF
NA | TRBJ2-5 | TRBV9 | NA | TGTGCCAGCAGCGTAGGAGGTAGCGCGACAGGGACCCAGTACTTC | CASSVGGSATGTQYF
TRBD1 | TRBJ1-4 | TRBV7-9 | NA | TGTGCCAGCAGCTCCGCCCCCGGGACAGGGGATGAAAAACTGTTTTTT | CASSSAPGTGDEKLFF
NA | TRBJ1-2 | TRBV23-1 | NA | TGCGCCAGCAGTCAATCGAATTTTGGGGAGCCCTATGGCTACACCTTC | CASSQSNFGEPYGYTF
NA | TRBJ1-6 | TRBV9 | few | TGTGCCAGCAGCGTAGGTCATCGGGGTTCTAATTCACCCCTCCACTTT | CASSVGHRGSNSPLHF
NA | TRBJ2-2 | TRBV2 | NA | TGTGCCAGCATGAAGCCTATCGGGGTTGCGAACACCGGGGAGCTGTTTTTT | CASMKPIGVANTGELFF
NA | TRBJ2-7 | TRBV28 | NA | TGTGCCAGCCATACCTCTCGACAATATTTTTTGAACGAGCAGTACTTC | CASHTSRQYFLNEQYF
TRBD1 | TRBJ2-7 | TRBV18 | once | TGTGCCAGCTCACCGCGGACAGGGGACTACGAGCAGTACTTC | CASSPRTGDYEQYF
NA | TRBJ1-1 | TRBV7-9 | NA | TGTGCCAGCAGCTTAGGAAGGGGAGGTGCTGAAGCTTTCTTT | CASSLGRGGAEAFF
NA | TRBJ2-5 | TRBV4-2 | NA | TGTGCCAGCAGCCAAGAGGGGCAGGGGAGGGAGACCCAGTACTTC | CASSQEGQGRETQYF
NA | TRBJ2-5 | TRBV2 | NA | TGTGCCAGCAGTGTTTCGGGGTACCAAGAGACCCAGTACTTC | CASSVSGYQETQYF
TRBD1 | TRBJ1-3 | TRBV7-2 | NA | TGTGCCAGCAGCGACCGGACAGGGGAGTCTGGAAACACCATATATTTT | CASSDRTGESGNTIYF
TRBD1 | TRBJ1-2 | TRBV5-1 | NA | TGCGCCAGCAGGCTTACACAGGGGGCGTTTGGCTACACCTTC | CASRLTQGAFGYTF
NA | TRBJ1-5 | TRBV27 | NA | TGTGCCAGCAGACCGATCAGGGTTAATAGCAATCAGCCCCAGCATTTT | CASRPIRVNSNQPQHF
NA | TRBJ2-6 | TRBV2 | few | TGTGCCAGCGAGGCGAAGAAAAGCTCTGGGGCCAACGTCCTGACTTTC | CASEAKKSSGANVLTF
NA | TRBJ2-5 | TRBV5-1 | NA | TGCGCCAGCCGAAAGGAGTACCCGGGGGTTGCAGGAGAGACCCAGTACTTC | CASRKEYPGVAGETQYF
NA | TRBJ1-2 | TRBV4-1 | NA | TGCGCCAGCACCGACTTTAGAGACGGAGGGCGGAACTATGGCTACACCTTC | CASTDFRDGGRNYGYTF
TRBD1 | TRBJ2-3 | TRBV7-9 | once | TGTGCCAGCAGCTCCGACAGGGGGTCGGGCACAGATACGCAGTATTTT | CASSSDRGSGTDTQYF
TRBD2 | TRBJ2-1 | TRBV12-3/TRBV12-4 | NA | TGTGCCAGCAGCACGGGGGGGGATGAGCAGTTCTTC | CASSTGGDEQFF
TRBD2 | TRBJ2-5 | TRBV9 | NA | TGTGCCAGCAGCGTCCACCCTCTACTAGCGGAGGATCAAGAGACCCAGTACTTC | CASSVHPLLAEDQETQYF